This is a list of T cell receptor beta chains from one sample in a study of siplizumab effects on memory and regulatory T cells. Measured with immunoSEQ multiplex PCR; TCRdb has only the in-frame clones, and not every one. Of approximately 100,000 clones listed, about 93% are singletons. Specimen: Tregs sorted from blood. The receptors were sampled from a human donor in good health. Both conserved end residues are part of each CDR3. The D gene is left open where the match is weak. Clone size is given for some rows only: seen once, a few or many times, or a class if the clone is expanded.

d_call,clone_size,j_call,v_call,cdr3_aa,cdr3_nt
TRBD1,NA,TRBJ1-2,TRBV27,CASSWTGGDGYTF,TGTGCCAGCAGTTGGACAGGGGGCGATGGCTACACCTTC
NA,few,TRBJ1-3,TRBV5-1,CASSLGQASGNTIYF,TGCGCCAGCAGCTTGGGCCAAGCCTCTGGAAACACCATATATTTT
NA,NA,TRBJ1-2,TRBV6-1,CASSNNNYGYTF,TGTGCCAGCAGTAATAATAACTATGGCTACACCTTC
NA,NA,TRBJ1-1,TRBV6-6,CASRLSTGLIKRKAFF,TGTGCCAGCAGGTTGTCAACTGGACTGATCAAAAGGAAAGCTTTCTTT
TRBD1,NA,TRBJ2-4,TRBV2,CASRSGQIKNIQYF,TGTGCCAGCAGGTCGGGACAGATAAAAAACATTCAGTACTTC
TRBD2,NA,TRBJ2-3,TRBV7-2,CASSYASGDTISTDTQYF,TGTGCCAGCAGCTACGCTAGCGGGGACACTATTAGCACAGATACGCAGTATTTT
TRBD2,NA,TRBJ2-3,TRBV5-1,CASSFGLAGVASTDTQYF,TGCGCCAGCAGCTTTGGGCTAGCGGGAGTAGCTAGCACAGATACGCAGTATTTT
TRBD1,NA,TRBJ1-1,TRBV28,CASSLGTGLWGENTEAFF,TGTGCCAGCAGTTTGGGGACAGGATTATGGGGGGAGAACACTGAAGCTTTCTTT
NA,NA,TRBJ1-1,TRBV2,CASSEQPRRGNTEAFF,TGTGCCAGCAGTGAACAACCTAGGCGGGGGAACACTGAAGCTTTCTTT
TRBD1,NA,TRBJ1-1,TRBV7-6,CASSPTGGTEAFF,TGTGCCAGCAGCCCTACAGGGGGCACTGAAGCTTTCTTT
NA,NA,TRBJ2-5,TRBV19,CASSIGALGAQYF,TGTGCCAGTAGTATAGGAGCCCTGGGAGCCCAGTACTTC
NA,NA,TRBJ2-2,TRBV5-4,CASSLLVGELFF,TGTGCCAGCAGCTTGTTGGTGGGGGAGCTGTTTTTT
TRBD1,NA,TRBJ1-1,TRBV30,CAWKRRQGVNTEAFF,TGTGCCTGGAAGAGGAGACAGGGGGTGAACACTGAAGCTTTCTTT
TRBD1,NA,TRBJ2-7,TRBV19,CASKRTQGTYEQYF,TGTGCCAGTAAAAGGACACAGGGGACATACGAGCAGTACTTC
NA,NA,TRBJ1-2,TRBV9,CASSVSIRGGYGYTF,TGTGCCAGCAGCGTAAGCATCCGGGGGGGCTATGGCTACACCTTC
TRBD1,NA,TRBJ1-2,TRBV5-1,CASTQGAGYGYTF,TGCGCCAGCACCCAGGGGGCGGGCTATGGCTACACCTTC
NA,NA,TRBJ1-5,TRBV7-6,CASSLDRDQPQHF,TGTGCCAGCAGCTTAGACAGGGATCAGCCCCAGCATTTT
NA,NA,TRBJ1-5,TRBV6-1,CASSEAYYKGQPQHF,TGTGCCAGCAGTGAAGCGTATTATAAGGGTCAGCCCCAGCATTTT
NA,NA,TRBJ2-7,TRBV21-1,CASSCSGQGAGEQYF,TGTGCCAGCAGCTGCTCGGGGCAGGGGGCCGGGGAGCAGTACTTC
TRBD2,NA,TRBJ2-3,TRBV7-3,CASSLGQLSGRGDTQYF,TGTGCCAGCAGCTTAGGCCAGCTAAGCGGGAGAGGAGATACGCAGTATTTT
NA,NA,TRBJ2-1,TRBV9,CASSMRHSALAYNEQFF,TGTGCCAGCAGCATGAGACATAGCGCTTTAGCCTACAATGAGCAGTTCTTC
TRBD1,NA,TRBJ1-1,TRBV19,CASSPQGGNTEAFF,TGTGCCAGTAGTCCACAGGGGGGTAACACTGAAGCTTTCTTT
NA,NA,TRBJ2-7,TRBV9,CASSPRGGRGRYEQYF,TGTGCCAGCAGCCCTCGTGGGGGCAGAGGGCGGTACGAGCAGTACTTC